This passage covers 17 T cell receptor beta chains from one sample sequenced in a study of cytomegalovirus exposure and HLA in healthy donors. Primers for the PCR totalled 60 Vbeta and 13 Jbeta. Some clones are missing from TCRdb's copy, which holds only in-frame ones; the method was immunoSEQ multiplex PCR. Its clone listing holds more than 40,000 clones. Sequencing used PBMCs. These receptors all come from a male donor in good health and CMV-seronegative.

The chain joins TRBV4-3 to TRBJ1-5, with 9 bases matching TRBD1. This CDR3 spans 14 amino acids. Germline CDR1 reads LGHNA; CDR2 reads YSLEER. The junction had 8 bases not matched to a gene; V was cut back by 4 bases and J by 10 bases. Here the CDR3 DNA reads TGCGCCAGCAGCCCGGACAGGGGAACGTCCCCCCAGCATTTT. It specifies CASSPDRGTSPQHF.

CDR3 region: CASSQALTGIYQPQHF. The CDR3 coding sequence is TGTGCCAGCAGCCAAGCACTTACAGGGATCTATCAGCCCCAGCATTTT. The chain combines TRBV4-2 with TRBJ1-5; D possibly corresponds to TRBD1 (6 bases). CDR1 LGHNA and CDR2 YNFKEQ come from the germline V gene. V gave up 1 base and J gave up 5 bases, with 15 bases separating them. This CDR3 spans 16 amino acids.

This chain connects TRBV5-1 to TRBJ1-2; 7 positions agree with TRBD1. The CDR3 consists of 16 residues. The V gene end was trimmed by 0 bases and the J gene end by 4 bases; junction bases not matched to a gene: 9. CDR1 SGHRS and CDR2 YFSETQ come from the germline V gene. CDR3: CASSLAFSGQSYGYTF. CDR3 in DNA: TGCGCCAGCAGCTTGGCATTTTCGGGACAGAGCTATGGCTACACCTTC.

The V gene is TRBV7-9, the J gene TRBJ2-3; the match to TRBD2 covers 10 bases. The germline CDR1 and CDR2 sequences are SEHNR and FQNEAQ (reference sequence). This CDR3 contains 16 residues. With 5 bases clipped from V and 2 bases from J, the junction kept 7 bases outside the gene matches. The CDR3 sequence: CASSKGLAKNTDTQYF. Written as DNA, the CDR3 is TGTGCCAGCAGCAAGGGACTAGCGAAAAACACAGATACGCAGTATTTT.

The CDR3: CASRAGAYEQYF. CDR3 coding DNA: TGTGCCAGCAGGGCGGGGGCCTACGAGCAGTACTTC. The V and J genes are TRBV6-1 and TRBJ2-7; 7 nucleotides line up with TRBD2. J lost 2 bases, V lost 6 bases, and 1 base had no gene match. This CDR3 has 12 residues. CDR1 is MNHNS and CDR2 is SASEGT in the germline V gene.

The CDR3 protein is CASSQGQGIYEQYF. CDR3 DNA: TGCGCCAGCAGCCAAGGACAGGGGATCTACGAGCAGTACTTC. V gene TRBV4-1 combines with J gene TRBJ2-7; 8 bases fit TRBD1. Trimming cost V 1 base and J 3 bases; bases outside gene matches: 2. This CDR3 is built from 14 residues. The germline V gene encodes CDR1 MGHRA and CDR2 YSYEKL.

The chain employs TRBV5-4 and TRBJ1-1; 7 positions match TRBD1. The trim removed 3 bases at V and 1 base at J, leaving 3 bases unmatched. CDR3 length: 14 residues. Germline V gene sequence: CDR1 SGHNT, CDR2 YYREEE (reference sequence). The CDR3 is CASSSGQRNTEAFF. CDR3 bases: TGTGCCAGCAGCTCGGGACAGAGGAACACTGAAGCTTTCTTT.

V gene TRBV5-6 combines with J gene TRBJ2-7; 9 positions agree with TRBD1. The CDR3 totals 14 residues. V shed 4 bases, J shed 7 bases, and the junction held 9 bases outside the gene matches. The germline V gene has CDR1 SGHDT and CDR2 YYEEEE. The CDR3 here is CASSPGQGHWEQYF. The CDR3, as DNA: TGTGCCAGCAGCCCGGGACAGGGACATTGGGAGCAGTACTTC.

The chain links TRBV5-1 to TRBJ2-7, with D possibly matching TRBD1 (6 bases). The germline gives CDR1 SGHRS, CDR2 YFSETQ. This CDR3 is built from 14 residues. The V end was cut by 4 bases, the J end by 5 bases, with 16 bases between. CDR3 sequence reads: CASSIRGLDHEQYF. The CDR3 DNA reads as TGCGCCAGCAGCATCAGGGGTCTGGACCACGAGCAGTACTTC.

The V call is TRBV6-5, the J call TRBJ2-2; 9 bases agree with TRBD1. The CDR3 sequence is 14 residues long. CDR1 is MNHEY and CDR2 is SVGAGI in the germline V gene. Unmatched junction bases numbered 1, after V lost 5 bases and J lost 3 bases. CDR3 bases: TGTGCCAGCAGTAGGACAGGGGACACCGGGGAGCTGTTTTTT. Translation: CASSRTGDTGELFF.

The chain recombines TRBV9 with TRBJ2-3, with TRBD1 matching 8 bases. Germline CDR1 is SGDLS and CDR2 is YYNGEE. V shed 4 bases and J 0 bases; nucleotides not matched to a gene: 4. The CDR3 loop spans 15 amino acids. The CDR3 here is CASSPTGASTDTQYF. In nucleotides, the CDR3 is TGTGCCAGCAGCCCGACAGGGGCTAGCACAGATACGCAGTATTTT. The variable domain in full, with the rest retrieved from reference TRBV9 and TRBJ2-3, is DSGVTQTPKHLITATGQRVTLRCSPRSGDLSVYWYQQSLDQGLQFLIQYYNGEERAKGNILERFSAQQFPDLHSELNLSSLELGDSALYFCASSPTGASTDTQYFGPGTRLTVL.

V is TRBV6-5 and J is TRBJ2-7; possible D gene TRBD1, 6 bases. Germline CDR1 and CDR2: MNHEY and SVGAGI. This CDR3 region has 14 residues. V shed 6 bases and J shed 0 bases, with 12 bases lying between them. The CDR3 nucleotides read TGTGCCAGCAGGTATGGACAGACCTCCTACGAGCAGTACTTC. Translation: CASRYGQTSYEQYF.

CDR3 DNA sequence: TGCGCCAGCAGCTTGACAGGGAAAAATGAAAAACTGTTTTTT. It translates to CASSLTGKNEKLFF. V gene TRBV5-1 combines with J gene TRBJ1-4; D perhaps matches TRBD1 (6 bases). The CDR3 is made up of 14 amino acids. Germline V gene sequence: CDR1 SGHRS, CDR2 YFSETQ. Deletions cut 1 base from V and 5 bases from J, with 9 bases between.

The J gene is TRBJ2-7, the V gene TRBV7-2; D possibly corresponds to TRBD1 (6 bases). The germline gives CDR1 SGHTA, CDR2 FQGNSA. V shed 2 bases and J shed 0 bases, with 14 bases lying between them. There are 16 residues in the CDR3. DNA of the CDR3: TGTGCCAGCAGCTTATCCGCCCGGGACAACTCCTACGAGCAGTACTTC. Protein sequence: CASSLSARDNSYEQYF.

CDR3: CASSHTNTGELFF. CDR3 DNA sequence: TGTGCCAGCAGCCACACAAACACCGGGGAGCTGTTTTTT. The genes are TRBV9 and TRBJ2-2, with D unresolved. Trimming cost V 4 bases and J 2 bases, with 6 bases left between them. The V gene's germline CDR1 is SGDLS and CDR2 YYNGEE. The CDR3 runs 13 residues.

V and J are TRBV19 and TRBJ2-1, with 9 bases identical to TRBD2. J was trimmed by 9 bases and V by 4 bases; bases with no gene match: 10. The CDR3 is made up of 15 amino acids. The germline gives CDR1 LNHDA, CDR2 SQIVND (reference sequence). The CDR3 is CASSKAGLAGGEQFF. Written as DNA, the CDR3 is TGTGCCAGTAGTAAAGCGGGACTAGCTGGTGGTGAGCAGTTCTTC.

The gene calls are TRBV18 and TRBJ1-3; 7 bases fit TRBD1. This CDR3 has 16 residues. CDR1 and CDR2 (germline): KGHSH, LQKENI. The V segment lost 11 bases and the J segment 0 bases; nucleotides outside the gene matches: 13. Here the CDR3 DNA reads TGTGCCGTTAGGCCCCCTGGGACAGACTCTGGAAACACCATATATTTT. Its translation is CAVRPPGTDSGNTIYF.